What follows are 17 T cell receptor beta chains derived from one specimen sequenced in a study of cytomegalovirus exposure and HLA in healthy donors. Amplification used 60 Vbeta primers and 13 Jbeta primers. Libraries were prepared by immunoSEQ multiplex PCR; TCRdb keeps only in-frame clonotypes and omits some of them. The sample holds 95,000 to 100,000 clones, approximately 80% seen once. The sample was PBMCs. All receptors derive from a female donor in good health and CMV-seropositive.

V is TRBV5-1 and J is TRBJ2-3; 11 positions agree with TRBD1. Germline V lookup: CDR1 SGHRS, CDR2 YFSETQ. With V trimmed by 2 bases and J by 2 bases, 4 bases remained unmatched. This CDR3 comprises 16 residues. The CDR3 sequence: CASSLGTGGYTDTQYF. The CDR3 DNA reads TGCGCCAGCAGCTTAGGGACAGGGGGGTACACAGATACGCAGTATTTT.

V and J are TRBV30 and TRBJ2-7; 8 bases align to TRBD1. Germline V CDR1 and CDR2: GTSNPN, SVGIG (reference sequence). The V segment lost 7 bases and the J segment 0 bases; nucleotides outside the gene matches: 5. The CDR3 extends over 13 amino acids. In nucleotides, the CDR3 is TGTGCCTACAAGGGACAGGTCTCCTACGAGCAGTACTTC. It codes for CAYKGQVSYEQYF.

The V call is TRBV19, the J call TRBJ1-2; D is undetermined. Germline V gene lookup returns CDR1 LNHDA and CDR2 SQIVND (reference sequence). Between the trimmed V and J ends, which lost 5 bases and 8 bases, there was a span of 24 bases. CDR3 length equals 16 residues. CDR3: CASSGTGSRVSKGYTF. The CDR3 DNA sequence: TGTGCCAGTAGTGGAACCGGGTCCCGGGTCTCGAAGGGCTACACCTTC.

V usage is TRBV27 and J usage is TRBJ1-1; 11 nucleotides agree with TRBD1. Germline V gene lookup returns CDR1 MNHEY and CDR2 SMNVEV (reference sequence). The CDR3 consists of 16 residues. V gave up 7 bases and J gave up 2 bases; unmatched junction bases: 9. The DNA of the CDR3 is TGTGCCAGCAAAAGGACCGGGACAGGGGGAAACACTGAAGCTTTCTTT. It translates to CASKRTGTGGNTEAFF.

The V gene is TRBV30, the J gene TRBJ1-2; D possibly corresponds to TRBD1 (5 bases). The CDR3 contains 12 residues. V shed 5 bases and J shed 6 bases, with 13 bases lying between them. Germline CDR1 is GTSNPN and CDR2 is SVGIG (reference sequence). CDR3 sequence (DNA): TGTGCCTGGGGAAGGGGCGCAAATGGCTACACCTTC. This translates into CAWGRGANGYTF.

The chain carries TRBV5-1 and TRBJ1-1; weak D call: TRBD1 (6 bases). Trimming removed 4 bases from V and 1 base from J, with 11 bases in between. The germline V gene encodes CDR1 SGHRS and CDR2 YFSETQ. CDR3 size: 14 residues. This chain's CDR3 is CASSDRPKNTEAFF. CDR3 sequence (DNA): TGCGCCAGCAGCGACAGGCCTAAGAACACTGAAGCTTTCTTT.

CDR3 sequence: CASTGQGGSTEAFF. Here the CDR3 DNA reads TGCGCCAGCACTGGACAGGGAGGCAGCACTGAAGCTTTCTTT. The chain couples TRBV5-1 to TRBJ1-1; 8 bases align to TRBD1. The V segment lost 6 bases and the J segment 4 bases; nucleotides outside the gene matches: 8. CDR3 length: 14 residues. Per the germline V gene, CDR1 is SGHRS and CDR2 is YFSETQ.

The chain carries TRBV4-1 and TRBJ1-5; possible D gene TRBD1, 5 bases. The germline CDR1 and CDR2 sequences are MGHRA and YSYEKL. Trimming took 0 bases from V and 11 from J, leaving 11 bases between them. The length of the CDR3 is 13 residues. The CDR3 DNA sequence: TGCGCCAGCAGCCAAGATCAAGGGGCGGCCCAGCATTTT. Translating it yields CASSQDQGAAQHF.

This chain links TRBV9 with TRBJ2-7, with TRBD2 matching over 9 bases. V dropped 4 bases and J dropped 5; count of bases not matched to a gene: 7. There are 14 residues in the CDR3. Germline loops: CDR1 SGDLS, CDR2 YYNGEE. The CDR3 loop is CASSFLAGSHEQYF. CDR3 DNA sequence: TGTGCCAGCAGCTTTCTAGCGGGAAGCCACGAGCAGTACTTC. The complete variable domain, with remaining parts taken from reference TRBV9 and TRBJ2-7, reads DSGVTQTPKHLITATGQRVTLRCSPRSGDLSVYWYQQSLDQGLQFLIQYYNGEERAKGNILERFSAQQFPDLHSELNLSSLELGDSALYFCASSFLAGSHEQYFGPGTRLTVT.

The chain has TRBV15 and TRBJ2-1; 7 nucleotides line up with TRBD2. The germline CDR1 and CDR2 sequences are LNHNV and YYDKDF (reference sequence). V was clipped by 1 base and J by 9 bases; unmatched bases: 9. The CDR3 is 15 residues long. CDR3 sequence reads: CATSRGTSARVEQFF. CDR3 bases: TGTGCCACCAGCAGAGGCACTAGCGCGAGGGTTGAGCAGTTCTTC.

The rearrangement uses TRBV6-6 and TRBJ2-4, with a possible D match to TRBD2 (5 bases). The V gene's germline CDR1 is MNHNY and CDR2 SVGAGI (reference sequence). Trimming removed 7 bases from V and 7 bases from J, with 23 bases in between. This CDR3 is 16 amino acids long. The CDR3 loop is CASTSHRASSGNIQYF. The CDR3 DNA sequence: TGTGCCAGCACCTCTCATCGCGCATCGAGCGGTAACATTCAGTACTTC.

The chain recombines TRBV5-1 with TRBJ2-7; 7 bases match TRBD1. The J call is doubtful: the DNA matches TRBJ2-5 better. Germline CDR1 SGHRS, CDR2 YFSETQ. This CDR3 comprises 15 residues. The DNA for the CDR3 is TGCGCCAGCAGCTACCTAGGGGGCGAGGGAGAGACCCAGTACTTC. Residues: CASSYLGGEGETQYF.

This sequence joins TRBV6-1 and TRBJ1-4; no definite D call. Per germline, CDR1 MNHNS and CDR2 SASEGT. The CDR3 is 15 residues long. V shed 6 bases and J shed 5 bases, with 16 bases lying between them. The CDR3 is CASRPREAENEKLFF. The DNA for the CDR3 is TGTGCCAGCAGGCCCCGGGAGGCAGAAAATGAAAAACTGTTTTTT.

This clone was seen just once. This chain links TRBV4-1 with TRBJ2-7, with TRBD2 matching over 9 bases. Germline values: CDR1 MGHRA, CDR2 YSYEKL. Trimming at V came to 3 bases and at J to 2 bases, leaving 8 bases not matched to a gene. The CDR3 is 16 residues long. This chain's CDR3 is CASSQALAGVTYEQYF. CDR3 DNA: TGCGCCAGCAGCCAGGCTTTAGCGGGAGTCACCTACGAGCAGTACTTC.

Only one count was recorded for this clone. The V and J genes are TRBV6-5 and TRBJ2-1; TRBD1 matches at 8 bases. The ends lost 7 bases at V and 6 bases at J; junction bases unmatched: 2. Germline V gives CDR1 MNHEY, CDR2 SVGAGI. CDR3 size: 12 residues. As DNA, the CDR3 is TGTGCCAGCAAAACAGGGGGCAATGAGCAGTTCTTC. This sequence encodes CASKTGGNEQFF.

CDR3 sequence (DNA): TGCAGTGCTGGGACAGGGGCCGAGCAGTACTTC. It codes for CSAGTGAEQYF. The V call is TRBV20-1, the J call TRBJ2-7; 10 bases line up with TRBD1. With V trimmed by 5 bases and J by 6 bases, 1 base remained unmatched. CDR1 DFQATT and CDR2 SNEGSKA come from the germline V gene (reference sequence). The CDR3 is made up of 11 amino acids.

The chain employs TRBV5-1 and TRBJ2-5; D is undetermined. In germline, CDR1 is SGHRS, CDR2 YFSETQ. This CDR3 region has 14 residues. The V gene lost 0 bases and the J gene lost 1 base, with 7 bases spanning the gap. The CDR3 is CASSLALSQETQYF. The CDR3 nucleotides read TGCGCCAGCAGCTTGGCCCTATCCCAAGAGACCCAGTACTTC.